This is a list of T cell receptor beta chains from one sample in a study of cytotoxic CD8 clonotypes in ibrutinib-treated CLL. Here immunoSEQ multiplex PCR was the method, and the copy in TCRdb shows in-frame clones only, minus some. This sample has some 85,000 clones, with approximately 71% found just once. The sequenced sample was PBMCs, obtained after 24 months of ibrutinib treatment. The receptors originated from a human donor with chronic lymphocytic leukemia. Each CDR3 is given with its conserved first and last residue. A D gene is named only where the DNA matches it firmly. Where a row states a size, it is once, few, many or the class of an expanded clone; other rows omit it.

V gene: TRBV6-1
clone size: NA
CDR3 length: 14
J gene: TRBJ2-3
D gene: TRBD2
CDR3 DNA: TGTGCCAGCAGTGATCTTTTGGGTAGCGGGAGGCAGTATTTT
CDR3 protein: CASSDLLGSGRQYF

V gene: TRBV7-2
clone size: once
CDR3 length: 14
J gene: TRBJ1-1
D gene: NA
CDR3 DNA: TGTGCCAGCAGCTTAGCATCGGTGAACACTGAAGCTTTCTTT
CDR3 protein: CASSLASVNTEAFF

V gene: TRBV2
clone size: NA
CDR3 length: 15
J gene: TRBJ2-4
D gene: TRBD1
CDR3 DNA: TGTGCCAGCAGTGTATCTCGGACAGGGGGAAACATTCAGTACTTC
CDR3 protein: CASSVSRTGGNIQYF

V gene: TRBV5-1
clone size: NA
CDR3 length: 16
J gene: TRBJ2-1
D gene: TRBD1
CDR3 DNA: TGCGCCAGCAGCTTGGGACAGGGCGAGTACTACAATGAGCAGTTCTTC
CDR3 protein: CASSLGQGEYYNEQFF

V gene: TRBV7-8
clone size: NA
CDR3 length: 12
J gene: TRBJ2-7
D gene: NA
CDR3 DNA: TGTGCCAGCAGCTTAGGAGAGCGGGAGCAGTACTTC
CDR3 protein: CASSLGEREQYF

V gene: TRBV5-4
clone size: NA
CDR3 length: 13
J gene: TRBJ2-7
D gene: NA
CDR3 DNA: TGTGCCAGCAGCTTGACAGGGTACTACGAGCAGTACTTC
CDR3 protein: CASSLTGYYEQYF

V gene: TRBV28
clone size: NA
CDR3 length: 15
J gene: TRBJ2-3
D gene: TRBD2
CDR3 DNA: TGTGCCAGCAGCACCTTTAGCGGGAGTAGGGATACGCAGTATTTT
CDR3 protein: CASSTFSGSRDTQYF

V gene: TRBV15
clone size: NA
CDR3 length: 15
J gene: TRBJ1-4
D gene: NA
CDR3 DNA: TGTGCCACCAGCAGAGAGGGGGCAAGTAATGAAAAACTGTTTTTT
CDR3 protein: CATSREGASNEKLFF

V gene: TRBV7-8
clone size: NA
CDR3 length: 13
J gene: TRBJ2-4
D gene: TRBD2
CDR3 DNA: TGTGCCAGCAGCGTCCCGGGAGGGGACATTCAGTACTTC
CDR3 protein: CASSVPGGDIQYF

V gene: TRBV5-4
clone size: NA
CDR3 length: 14
J gene: TRBJ1-1
D gene: NA
CDR3 DNA: TGTGCCAGCAGCTCCCCCCGTGGGGCGGCTGAGGCTTTCTTT
CDR3 protein: CASSSPRGAAEAFF

V gene: TRBV7-3
clone size: once
CDR3 length: 15
J gene: TRBJ2-2
D gene: NA
CDR3 DNA: TGTGCCAGCAGCCCTCAAAGGGGAAGCACCGGGGAGCTGTTTTTT
CDR3 protein: CASSPQRGSTGELFF

V gene: TRBV5-5
clone size: NA
CDR3 length: 12
J gene: TRBJ1-2
D gene: NA
CDR3 DNA: TGTGCCAGCAGCTTTGAAGGTCATGGCTACACCTTC
CDR3 protein: CASSFEGHGYTF

V gene: TRBV19
clone size: NA
CDR3 length: 14
J gene: TRBJ2-7
D gene: NA
CDR3 DNA: TGTGCCAGTACCAACCGGCAGGGCCAAATCGAGCAGTACTTC
CDR3 protein: CASTNRQGQIEQYF

V gene: TRBV18
clone size: NA
CDR3 length: 15
J gene: TRBJ1-1
D gene: TRBD1
CDR3 DNA: TGTGCCAGCTCACCGGTGTCAGGGGGAGGCACTGAAGCTTTCTTT
CDR3 protein: CASSPVSGGGTEAFF

V gene: TRBV4-1
clone size: NA
CDR3 length: 16
J gene: TRBJ1-6
D gene: NA
CDR3 DNA: TGCGCCAGCAGATACGGACTGTGCGGGTGGAATTCACCCCTCCACTTT
CDR3 protein: CASRYGLCGWNSPLHF

V gene: TRBV29-1
clone size: NA
CDR3 length: 16
J gene: TRBJ2-6
D gene: NA
CDR3 DNA: TGCAGCGTGCTAGAGGGGGTCAGCTCTGGGGCCAACGTCCTGACTTTC
CDR3 protein: CSVLEGVSSGANVLTF

V gene: TRBV27
clone size: NA
CDR3 length: 17
J gene: TRBJ1-5
D gene: NA
CDR3 DNA: TGTGCCAGCAGCACGCGGGCCCCTACAGGGTACAATCAGCCCCAGCATTTT
CDR3 protein: CASSTRAPTGYNQPQHF

V gene: TRBV7-2
clone size: NA
CDR3 length: 14
J gene: TRBJ2-5
D gene: TRBD1
CDR3 DNA: TGTGCCAGCAGCTTAGCGGGACAGCTTGAGACCCAGTACTTC
CDR3 protein: CASSLAGQLETQYF

V gene: TRBV5-4
clone size: few
CDR3 length: 14
J gene: TRBJ1-1
D gene: NA
CDR3 DNA: TGTGCCAGCAGTGGCGGGCTTTCGAACACTGAAGCTTTCTTT
CDR3 protein: CASSGGLSNTEAFF

V gene: TRBV5-1
clone size: few
CDR3 length: 16
J gene: TRBJ1-1
D gene: TRBD1
CDR3 DNA: TGCGCCAGCAGCTTGGACACGGACAGGGTCGGCACTGAAGCTTTCTTT
CDR3 protein: CASSLDTDRVGTEAFF

V gene: TRBV11-3
clone size: NA
CDR3 length: 14
J gene: TRBJ1-1
D gene: NA
CDR3 DNA: TGTGCCAGCAGCTCGTCCCAGGGTGGGACTGAAGCTTTCTTT
CDR3 protein: CASSSSQGGTEAFF

V gene: TRBV2
clone size: NA
CDR3 length: 13
J gene: TRBJ1-1
D gene: NA
CDR3 DNA: TGTGCCAGCAGTGAAATTCCGGGGACTGAAGCTTTCTTT
CDR3 protein: CASSEIPGTEAFF

V gene: TRBV5-1
clone size: NA
CDR3 length: 13
J gene: TRBJ1-5
D gene: NA
CDR3 DNA: TGCGCCAGCAGCCCAGACATTGGGCAGCCCCAGCATTTT
CDR3 protein: CASSPDIGQPQHF

V gene: TRBV6-5
clone size: NA
CDR3 length: 16
J gene: TRBJ1-5
D gene: NA
CDR3 DNA: TGTGCCAGCAGTTACGGCAGCCTCTATAGCAATCAGCCCCAGCATTTT
CDR3 protein: CASSYGSLYSNQPQHF

V gene: TRBV30
clone size: NA
CDR3 length: 15
J gene: TRBJ2-1
D gene: TRBD1
CDR3 DNA: TGTGCCTGGACCGGAGGGACAGGGAGGTACAATGAGCAGTTCTTC
CDR3 protein: CAWTGGTGRYNEQFF